The table lists the clone carrying this T cell receptor (beta chain) with a count of one. The antigen is undetermined. This sample is part of a study of cytomegalovirus exposure and HLA in healthy donors. Study observations and caveats: Previously analyzed data showed that most TCR beta V segments were productive at a frequency of about 87% or about 30%.

Primers included in the PCR were 60 Vbeta and 13 Jbeta primers. Data came from immunoSEQ multiplex PCR; TCRdb stores just in-frame clones and leaves some out. Among some 120,000 clones, roughly 70% were seen once, and the ten largest hold 8% to 9.5%. The CDR3 extends over 16 amino acids. The germline gives CDR1 SGHKS, CDR2 YYEKEE (reference sequence). Losses at the gene ends were 2 bases for V and 4 bases for J; bases not matched to a gene: 7. The chain is built from TRBV5-5 and TRBJ2-7, with 12 bases lining up with TRBD1. This receptor was taken from a man between 25 and 39 years old in good health and CMV-seropositive. The source material was PBMCs. The CDR3, as DNA: TGTGCCAGCAGCTTCGGGACAGGGGGCTCTCGGTACGAGCAGTACTTC. This gives the protein CASSFGTGGSRYEQYF.